This T cell receptor beta chain is from a study of human T cells and chemical hapten exposure. This clonotype was seen only a few times. TCRdb reprocessed the RACE reads via MiXCR and lists one record per CDR3 protein. The data show more than 300,000 distinct CDR3 sequences, around 5.5% seen once. This CDR3 has 14 amino acids. V lost 0 bases and J lost 7, with 9 bases in between. Time point of the sample: pre-sensitization, week 0. The treatment here: therapeutic diphenylcyclopropenone sensitization with weekly scalp DPC. The sequence was obtained from a woman between 50 and 59 years old with alopecia areata. Some clones in this sample may be carry-over from other donors' samples. Material: whole blood, obtained in connection with sensitization to the hapten diphenylcyclopropenone (DPC). V and J are TRBV12-3 or TRBV12-4 and TRBJ1-4; D uncertain. The chain's CDR3 is CASSLAPQFEKLFF. In nucleotides, the CDR3 is TGTGCCAGCAGTTTAGCGCCCCAGTTTGAAAAACTGTTTTTT.